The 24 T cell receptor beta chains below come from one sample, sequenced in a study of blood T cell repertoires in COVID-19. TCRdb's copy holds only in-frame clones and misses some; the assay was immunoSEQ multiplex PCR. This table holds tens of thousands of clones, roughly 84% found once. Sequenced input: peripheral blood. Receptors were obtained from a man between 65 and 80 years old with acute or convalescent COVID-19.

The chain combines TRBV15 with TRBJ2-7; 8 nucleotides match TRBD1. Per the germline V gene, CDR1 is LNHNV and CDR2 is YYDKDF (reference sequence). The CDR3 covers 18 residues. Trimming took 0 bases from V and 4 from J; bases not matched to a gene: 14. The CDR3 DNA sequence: TGTGCCACCAGCAGAGATCTGGCAGGGGGCGCGACATGGTACGAGCAGTACTTC. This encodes CATSRDLAGGATWYEQYF.

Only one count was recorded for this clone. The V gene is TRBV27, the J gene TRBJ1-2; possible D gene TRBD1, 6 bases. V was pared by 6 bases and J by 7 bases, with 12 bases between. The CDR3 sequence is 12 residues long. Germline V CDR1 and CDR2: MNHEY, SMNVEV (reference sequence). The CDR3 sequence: CASRRPGAGYTF. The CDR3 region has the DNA TGTGCCAGCAGACGCCCAGGGGCTGGCTACACCTTC.

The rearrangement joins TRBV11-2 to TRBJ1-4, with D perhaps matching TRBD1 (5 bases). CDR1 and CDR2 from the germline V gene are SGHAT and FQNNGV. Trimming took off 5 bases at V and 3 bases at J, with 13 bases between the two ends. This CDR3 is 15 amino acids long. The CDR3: CASSPTGWANEKLFF. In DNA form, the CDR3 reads TGTGCCAGCAGCCCCACAGGTTGGGCTAATGAAAAACTGTTTTTT.

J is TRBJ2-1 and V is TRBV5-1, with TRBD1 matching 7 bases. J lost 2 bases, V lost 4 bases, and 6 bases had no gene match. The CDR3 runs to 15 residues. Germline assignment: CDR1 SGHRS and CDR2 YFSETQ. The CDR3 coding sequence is TGCGCCAGCAGCCAGGGACAGATACCCTACAATGAGCAGTTCTTC. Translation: CASSQGQIPYNEQFF.

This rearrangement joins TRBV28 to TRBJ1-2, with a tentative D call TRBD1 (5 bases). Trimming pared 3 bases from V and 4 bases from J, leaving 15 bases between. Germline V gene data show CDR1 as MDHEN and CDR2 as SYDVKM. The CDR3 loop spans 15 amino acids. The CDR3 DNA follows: TGTGCCAGCAGTTTCGAGGCAGGGCTCGCCTATGGCTACACCTTC. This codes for CASSFEAGLAYGYTF.

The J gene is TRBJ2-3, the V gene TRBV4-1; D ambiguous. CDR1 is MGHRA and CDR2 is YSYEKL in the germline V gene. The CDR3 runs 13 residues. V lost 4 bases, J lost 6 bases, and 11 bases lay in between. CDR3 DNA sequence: TGCGCCAGCAGCCGCGGCGTCTGGGATACGCAGTATTTT. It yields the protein CASSRGVWDTQYF.

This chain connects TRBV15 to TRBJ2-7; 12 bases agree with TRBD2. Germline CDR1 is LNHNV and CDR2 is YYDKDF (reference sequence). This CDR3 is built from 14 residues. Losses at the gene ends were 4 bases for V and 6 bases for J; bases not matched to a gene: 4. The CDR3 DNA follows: TGTGCCACCAGCAAGAGGACTAGCGGGGTCGAGCAGTACTTC. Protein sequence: CATSKRTSGVEQYF.

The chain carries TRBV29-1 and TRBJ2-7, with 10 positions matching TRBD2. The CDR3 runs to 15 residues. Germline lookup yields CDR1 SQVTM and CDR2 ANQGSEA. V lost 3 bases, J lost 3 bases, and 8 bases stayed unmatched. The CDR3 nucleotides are TGCAGCGTTGATTTGGAGCGGGGGGGCAACTACGAGCAGTACTTC. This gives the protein CSVDLERGGNYEQYF.

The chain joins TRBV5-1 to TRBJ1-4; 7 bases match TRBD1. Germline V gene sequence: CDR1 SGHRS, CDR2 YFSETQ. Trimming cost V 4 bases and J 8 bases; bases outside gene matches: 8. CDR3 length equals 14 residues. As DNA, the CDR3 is TGCGCCAGCAGCCTGCAGGGGGTAGGGGAAAAACTGTTTTTT. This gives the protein CASSLQGVGEKLFF.

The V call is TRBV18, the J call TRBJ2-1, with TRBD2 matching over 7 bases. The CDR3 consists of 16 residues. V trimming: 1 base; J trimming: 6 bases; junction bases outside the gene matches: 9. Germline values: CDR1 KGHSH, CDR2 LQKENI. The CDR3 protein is CASSPLRLAEANEQFF. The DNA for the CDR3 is TGTGCCAGCTCACCACTCCGGCTAGCGGAAGCCAATGAGCAGTTCTTC.

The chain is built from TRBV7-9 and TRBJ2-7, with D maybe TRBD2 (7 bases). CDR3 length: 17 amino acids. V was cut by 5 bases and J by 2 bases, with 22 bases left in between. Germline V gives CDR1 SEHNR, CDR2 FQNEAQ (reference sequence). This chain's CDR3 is CASSRPGGGPKTYEQYF. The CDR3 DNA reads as TGTGCCAGCAGCCGTCCTGGGGGGGGGCCTAAGACCTACGAGCAGTACTTC.

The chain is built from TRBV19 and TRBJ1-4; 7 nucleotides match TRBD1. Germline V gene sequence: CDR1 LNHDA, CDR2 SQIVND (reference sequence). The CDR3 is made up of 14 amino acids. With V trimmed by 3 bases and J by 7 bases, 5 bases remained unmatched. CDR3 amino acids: CASSMGQRSEKLFF. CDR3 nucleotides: TGTGCCAGTAGTATGGGACAGAGATCTGAAAAACTGTTTTTT.

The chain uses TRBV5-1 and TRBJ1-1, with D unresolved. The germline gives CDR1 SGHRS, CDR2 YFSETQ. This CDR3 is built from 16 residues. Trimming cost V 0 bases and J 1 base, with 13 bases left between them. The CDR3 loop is CASSLVTGTRNTEAFF. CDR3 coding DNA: TGCGCCAGCAGCTTGGTCACGGGTACAAGGAACACTGAAGCTTTCTTT. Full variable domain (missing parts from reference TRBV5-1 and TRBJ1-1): KAGVTQTPRYLIKTRGQQVTLSCSPISGHRSVSWYQQTPGQGLQFLFEYFSETQRNKGNFPGRFSGRQFSNSRSEMNVSTLELGDSALYLCASSLVTGTRNTEAFFGQGTRLTVV.

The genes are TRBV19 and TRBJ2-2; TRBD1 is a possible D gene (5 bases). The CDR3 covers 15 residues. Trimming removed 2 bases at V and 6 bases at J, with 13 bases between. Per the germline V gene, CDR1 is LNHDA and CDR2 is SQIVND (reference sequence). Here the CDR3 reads CASSINGVGAGELFF. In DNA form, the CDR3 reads TGTGCCAGTAGTATAAATGGGGTAGGGGCCGGGGAGCTGTTTTTT.

The CDR3 DNA reads as TGTGCCAGCAGCCCCTCCTCCTTTAGACAGGACACTAACTATGGCTACACCTTC. Translating it yields CASSPSSFRQDTNYGYTF. The rearrangement joins TRBV7-2 to TRBJ1-2; a weak D match, TRBD1 (6 bases). There are 18 residues in the CDR3. Trimming took off 5 bases at V and 0 bases at J, with 22 bases between the two ends. Germline V gene sequence: CDR1 SGHTA, CDR2 FQGNSA.

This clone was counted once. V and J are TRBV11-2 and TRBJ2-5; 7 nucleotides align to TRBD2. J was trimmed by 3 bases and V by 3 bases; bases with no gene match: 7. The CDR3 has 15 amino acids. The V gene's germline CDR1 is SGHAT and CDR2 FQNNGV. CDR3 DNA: TGTGCCAGCAGCTTGTCGCCTGGGAGGGAAGAGACCCAGTACTTC. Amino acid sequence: CASSLSPGREETQYF.

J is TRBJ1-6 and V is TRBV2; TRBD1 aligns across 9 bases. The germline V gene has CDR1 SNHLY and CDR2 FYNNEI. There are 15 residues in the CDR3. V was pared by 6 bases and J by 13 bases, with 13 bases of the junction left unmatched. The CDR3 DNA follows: TGTGCCAGCAGGCCCTCGGGACAGGGTACGGCCCCCCTCCACTTT. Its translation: CASRPSGQGTAPLHF.

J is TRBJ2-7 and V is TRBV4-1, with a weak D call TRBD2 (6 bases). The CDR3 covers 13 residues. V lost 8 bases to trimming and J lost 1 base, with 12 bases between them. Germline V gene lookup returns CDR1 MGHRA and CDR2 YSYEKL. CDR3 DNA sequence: TGCGCCAGCGGTGAGGCGGGGTCCTACGAGCAGTACTTC. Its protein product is CASGEAGSYEQYF.

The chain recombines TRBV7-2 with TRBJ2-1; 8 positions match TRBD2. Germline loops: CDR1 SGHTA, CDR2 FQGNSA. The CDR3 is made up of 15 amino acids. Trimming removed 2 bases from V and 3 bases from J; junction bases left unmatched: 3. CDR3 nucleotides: TGTGCCAGCAGCTTACGCGGGGGGTTCTACAATGAGCAGTTCTTC. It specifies CASSLRGGFYNEQFF.

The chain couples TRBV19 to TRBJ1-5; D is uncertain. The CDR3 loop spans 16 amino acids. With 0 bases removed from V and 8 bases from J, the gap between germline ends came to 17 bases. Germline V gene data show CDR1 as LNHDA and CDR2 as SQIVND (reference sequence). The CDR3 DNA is TGTGCCAGTAGTATAGAGGGCATCTTTCTCGGGGAGCCCCAGCATTTT. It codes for CASSIEGIFLGEPQHF.

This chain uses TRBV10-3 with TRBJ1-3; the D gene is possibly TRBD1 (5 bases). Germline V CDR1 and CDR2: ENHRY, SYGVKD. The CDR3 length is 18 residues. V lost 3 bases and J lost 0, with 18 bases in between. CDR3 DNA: TGTGCCATCAGTGACCCGGGGGGAGCCGTACTCTCTGGAAACACCATATATTTT. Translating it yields CAISDPGGAVLSGNTIYF.

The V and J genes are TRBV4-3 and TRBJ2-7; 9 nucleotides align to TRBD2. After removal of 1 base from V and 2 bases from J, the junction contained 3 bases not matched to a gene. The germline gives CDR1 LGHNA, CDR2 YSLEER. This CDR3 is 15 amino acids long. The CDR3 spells CASSQGTSATYEQYF. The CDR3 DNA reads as TGCGCCAGCAGCCAAGGGACTAGCGCGACCTACGAGCAGTACTTC.

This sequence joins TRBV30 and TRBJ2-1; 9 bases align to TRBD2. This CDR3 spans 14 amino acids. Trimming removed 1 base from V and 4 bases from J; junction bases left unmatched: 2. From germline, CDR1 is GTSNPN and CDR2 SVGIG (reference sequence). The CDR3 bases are TGTGCCTGGAGTGCGGGACTAGCTTACAATGAGCAGTTCTTC. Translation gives CAWSAGLAYNEQFF.

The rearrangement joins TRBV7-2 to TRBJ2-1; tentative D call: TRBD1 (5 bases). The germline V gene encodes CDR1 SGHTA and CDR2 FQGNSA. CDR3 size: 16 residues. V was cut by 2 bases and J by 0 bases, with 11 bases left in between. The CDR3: CASSLLGVSSYNEQFF. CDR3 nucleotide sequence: TGTGCCAGCAGCTTATTAGGGGTGAGCTCCTACAATGAGCAGTTCTTC. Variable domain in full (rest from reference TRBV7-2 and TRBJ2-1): GAGVSQSPSNKVTEKGKDVELRCDPISGHTALYWYRQSLGQGLEFLIYFQGNSAPDKSGLPSDRFSAERTGGSVSTLTIQRTQQEDSAVYLCASSLLGVSSYNEQFFGPGTRLTVL.